These T cell receptor beta chains were read from a single sample in a study of response to subunit inactivated influenza vaccine. Using its own MiXCR run on the RT-PCR reads, TCRdb lists one record per CDR3 protein. The repertoire consists of 500,000 or so distinct CDR3 sequences, with 16% occurring once and the leading ten covering over 2.5%. This sample comprised CD4+ T cells sorted from PBMCs, obtained around 25 months after vaccination. These receptors originate from a man between 45 and 75 years old who received an inactivated influenza vaccine. CDR3s include the opening cysteine and the closing phenylalanine or tryptophan. The D gene is left open where the match is weak. Expanded clones get a size class; other rows say once, few or many, or leave the size out.

>TRBV20-1|many|TRBJ2-7|14|TRBD2
CSARGLASPYEQYF
TGCAGTGCTAGAGGACTAGCGTCCCCCTACGAGCAGTACTTC
>TRBV18|-|TRBJ2-7|15|-
CASSPPLAASYEQYF
TGTGCCAGCTCACCACCCCTAGCAGCTTCCTACGAGCAGTACTTC
>TRBV11-2|many|TRBJ2-1|13|-
CASSSGSYNEQFF
TGTGCCAGCAGCTCAGGTAGCTACAATGAGCAGTTCTTC
>TRBV5-1|few|TRBJ2-2|16|TRBD2
CASSFGSTSGSGELFF
TGCGCCAGCAGCTTCGGCAGTACTAGCGGGAGCGGGGAGCTGTTTTTT
>TRBV20-1|few|TRBJ2-7|13|TRBD2
CSARDQRDYEQYF
TGCAGTGCTAGAGATCAGCGGGACTACGAGCAGTACTTC
>TRBV5-1|-|TRBJ2-7|14|TRBD1
CASSLGQGKGEQYF
TGCGCCAGCAGCTTGGGACAGGGTAAGGGCGAGCAGTACTTC
>TRBV4-2|few|TRBJ1-6|17|TRBD1
CASSQDAPAGGNSPLHF
TGTGCCAGCAGCCAAGACGCCCCGGCAGGGGGAAATTCACCCCTCCACTTT
>TRBV20-1|-|TRBJ1-2|10|-
CRAHQGGYTF
TGCAGAGCCCACCAGGGAGGCTACACCTTC
>TRBV9|many|TRBJ2-1|16|TRBD2
CASSVGSAGGPYEQFF
TGTGCCAGCAGCGTAGGAAGTGCGGGAGGGCCCTATGAGCAGTTCTTC
>TRBV14|few|TRBJ2-3|15|TRBD2
CASSHRGLAVNTQYF
TGTGCCAGCAGTCACAGGGGACTAGCGGTGAATACGCAGTATTTT
>TRBV12-3/TRBV12-4|many|TRBJ1-5|16|-
CASSLGQIYSNQPQHF
TGTGCCAGCAGTTTGGGCCAGATTTATAGCAATCAGCCCCAGCATTTT
>TRBV28|-|TRBJ2-3|16|TRBD2
CASSSRAGGRADTQYF
TGTGCCAGCAGTTCCCGAGCGGGGGGGCGTGCAGATACGCAGTATTTT
>TRBV10-3|many|TRBJ1-2|16|-
CAISGPLGGKHYGYTF
TGTGCCATCAGTGGTCCTCTGGGAGGGAAGCACTATGGCTACACCTTC
>TRBV20-1|many|TRBJ2-1|12|TRBD2
CSAPGLVVEQFF
TGCAGTGCTCCGGGACTAGTGGTTGAGCAGTTCTTC
>TRBV5-1|-|TRBJ2-1|12|-
CASSDRRNEQFF
TGCGCCAGCAGCGATAGGAGGAATGAGCAGTTCTTC
>TRBV5-1|-|TRBJ2-7|14|TRBD1
CASSLIETGDEQYF
TGCGCCAGCAGCTTGATAGAGACAGGGGACGAGCAGTACTTC
>TRBV6-1|few|TRBJ2-7|13|-
CASSRDNPYEQYF
TGTGCCAGCAGTCGAGACAACCCCTACGAGCAGTACTTC
>TRBV4-3|few|TRBJ2-1|16|TRBD2
CASSQETSGRAQGQFF
TGCGCCAGCAGCCAAGAGACCAGCGGGAGGGCCCAAGGGCAGTTCTTC
>TRBV7-2|few|TRBJ2-1|16|TRBD2
CASSLVRQRGYNEQFF
TGTGCCAGCAGCTTAGTTAGGCAGCGGGGGTACAATGAGCAGTTCTTC
>TRBV6-1|-|TRBJ2-7|17|-
CASSTSPPNWVPYEQYF
TGTGCCAGCAGTACCTCCCCCCCCAACTGGGTTCCCTACGAGCAGTACTTC
>TRBV28|few|TRBJ2-7|11|TRBD2
CAAAGVYEQYF
TGTGCCGCCGCGGGGGTCTACGAGCAGTACTTC
>TRBV20-1|-|TRBJ1-1|16|-
CSASNRVGRGNTEAFF
TGCAGTGCTAGCAATAGAGTGGGGAGGGGGAACACTGAAGCTTTCTTT
>TRBV10-3|-|TRBJ1-1|13|-
CAHTPGMNTEAFF
TGTGCCCACACCCCAGGCATGAACACTGAAGCTTTCTTT
>TRBV20-1|few|TRBJ1-2|13|-
CSASPGFLYGYTF
TGCAGTGCTAGTCCCGGGTTCCTCTATGGCTACACCTTC
>TRBV27|few|TRBJ2-7|14|-
CASAKQGVRYEQYF
TGTGCCAGCGCTAAGCAGGGAGTCAGATACGAGCAGTACTTC
>TRBV5-1|-|TRBJ2-4|15|TRBD1
CASSTGQGTKNIQYF
TGCGCCAGCAGCACCGGACAGGGCACCAAAAACATTCAGTACTTC
>TRBV2|-|TRBJ2-6|17|TRBD1
CASSPDRGSAGANVLTF
TGTGCCAGCAGTCCGGACAGGGGATCAGCTGGGGCCAACGTCCTGACTTTC
>TRBV11-3|-|TRBJ2-3|15|TRBD2
CASSWSGGATDTQYF
TGTGCCAGCAGCTGGAGCGGGGGGGCCACAGATACGCAGTATTTT
>TRBV20-1|many|TRBJ2-3|15|-
CSARGGGSSTDTQYF
TGCAGTGCTAGGGGAGGAGGGTCCTCCACAGATACGCAGTATTTT